A selection of T cell receptor beta chains follows, all from one sample in a study of metastatic and nonmetastatic thyroid tumors. Via MiXCR, TCRdb re-called the PCR reads. The sample yields about 21,000 clones, 28% seen once. The sample comprised tumor tissue. The receptors originated from a male donor with papillary thyroid cancer or a benign thyroid nodule (not recorded which). Some clones in this sample may be carry-over from other donors' samples. Each CDR3 is given with its conserved first and last residue. Each record gives: clone size, D gene, V gene, J gene, CDR3 protein, CDR3 DNA. D genes are given only for firm matches. Some rows have no size entry. The others give once, few or many, or a class for an expanded clone.

NA	NA	TRBV4-1	TRBJ1-6	CASSHPTGRDSPLHF	TGCGCCAGCAGCCATCCGACAGGCAGGGATTCACCCCTCCACTTT
NA	TRBD1	TRBV2	TRBJ2-2	CASTRTGGADTGELFF	TGTGCCAGCACTCGAACAGGGGGCGCTGACACCGGGGAGCTGTTTTTT
few	NA	TRBV19	TRBJ1-1	CASSDQRYRAEAFF	TGTGCCAGTTCTGACCAAAGGTATAGGGCTGAAGCTTTCTTT
few	NA	TRBV29-1	TRBJ2-1	CSVRRGGNEQFF	TGCAGCGTTAGAAGAGGGGGCAATGAGCAGTTCTTC
few	NA	TRBV6-2/TRBV6-3	TRBJ1-6	CASSPRGPSPLHF	TGTGCCAGCAGTCCCAGGGGTCCCTCACCCCTCCACTTT
medium-sized	TRBD1	TRBV20-1	TRBJ2-7	CSAREGQGGYEQYF	TGCAGTGCTAGAGAGGGACAGGGAGGCTACGAGCAGTACTTC
medium-sized	NA	TRBV2	TRBJ2-7	CAGRGLYEQYF	TGTGCCGGCCGAGGGCTCTACGAGCAGTACTTC
NA	NA	TRBV7-8	TRBJ2-7	CASSLGGPVRGSYEQYF	TGTGCCAGCAGCTTAGGTGGTCCCGTAAGAGGGTCCTACGAGCAGTACTTC
NA	NA	TRBV5-5	TRBJ2-7	CASSSGQTGLPYEQYF	TGTGCCAGCAGCTCTGGCCAGACTGGTTTACCCTACGAGCAGTACTTC
NA	TRBD2	TRBV11-2	TRBJ2-1	CASSLGWTSEPSSYNEQFF	TGTGCCAGCAGCTTAGGTTGGACTAGCGAGCCCTCTTCCTACAATGAGCAGTTCTTC
many	NA	TRBV9	TRBJ2-2	CASSVDYNTGELFF	TGTGCCAGCAGCGTAGATTACAACACCGGGGAGCTGTTTTTT
NA	NA	TRBV2	TRBJ1-1	CATMQGTSDDTEAFF	TGTGCCACCATGCAGGGGACCTCGGATGACACTGAAGCTTTCTTT
NA	NA	TRBV2	TRBJ1-2	CASSEEGDANYGYTF	TGTGCCAGCAGTGAGGAGGGGGATGCCAACTATGGCTACACCTTC
many	NA	TRBV11-1	TRBJ2-5	CASSLARPGEFQETQYF	TGTGCCAGCAGCTTAGCGAGGCCAGGGGAGTTCCAAGAGACCCAGTACTTC
NA	NA	TRBV6-6	TRBJ2-7	CASSYSSRVLREQYF	TGTGCCAGCAGTTACTCGAGCAGGGTCCTTCGCGAGCAGTACTTC
many	NA	TRBV30	TRBJ1-1	CAWSVGLPNTEAFF	TGTGCCTGGAGTGTAGGACTGCCGAACACTGAAGCTTTCTTT
many	TRBD1	TRBV7-8	TRBJ2-3	CASSSGGADTQYF	TGTGCCAGCAGCTCAGGGGGCGCAGATACGCAGTATTTT
large	TRBD1	TRBV4-1	TRBJ2-7	CASSQEVLGTGIYEQYF	TGCGCCAGCAGCCAAGAAGTATTAGGGACAGGGATCTACGAGCAGTACTTC
NA	NA	TRBV6-1	TRBJ1-6	CASSEQADSPLHF	TGTGCCAGCAGCGAACAAGCGGATTCACCCCTCCACTTT
NA	NA	TRBV9	TRBJ2-1	CASSVDQLISREQFF	TGTGCCAGCAGCGTAGATCAATTGATTTCTCGTGAGCAGTTCTTC
NA	NA	TRBV20-1	TRBJ2-1	CSARASNHEQFF	TGCAGTGCCCGGGCTAGCAACCATGAGCAGTTCTTC
medium-sized	NA	TRBV5-1	TRBJ2-7	CASSLEGSRAYEQYF	TGCGCCAGCAGCTTGGAGGGCAGCCGAGCCTACGAGCAGTACTTC
NA	NA	TRBV5-1	TRBJ2-7	CASSLTTSWIYEQYF	TGCGCCAGCAGCTTGACTACTAGCTGGATCTACGAGCAGTACTTC
medium-sized	TRBD2	TRBV12-3/TRBV12-4	TRBJ2-7	CASSFSGLAFEQYF	TGTGCCAGCAGTTTTTCAGGACTAGCGTTCGAGCAGTACTTC
few	TRBD2	TRBV2	TRBJ2-1	CASSERGLADNEQFF	TGTGCCAGCAGTGAAAGGGGACTAGCAGACAATGAGCAGTTCTTC
medium-sized	TRBD1	TRBV5-1	TRBJ1-3	CASSLTGGEVNTIYF	TGCGCCAGCAGCCTGACAGGGGGTGAAGTAAACACCATATATTTT
few	NA	TRBV6-1	TRBJ1-3	CASKKTGSSGNTIYF	TGTGCCAGCAAGAAGACAGGCAGCTCTGGAAACACCATATATTTT
few	TRBD1	TRBV2	TRBJ2-7	CASSIQGWIYEQYF	TGTGCCAGCTCCATACAGGGGTGGATCTACGAGCAGTACTTC
NA	NA	TRBV14	TRBJ2-7	CASSQGHAYEQYF	TGTGCCAGCAGCCAAGGACACGCCTACGAGCAGTACTTC
NA	TRBD2	TRBV10-3	TRBJ2-1	CAISEGLAGGLSSYNEQFF	TGTGCCATCAGTGAGGGACTAGCGGGGGGACTAAGCTCCTACAATGAGCAGTTCTTC
few	NA	TRBV28	TRBJ2-7	CASSSHVYEQYF	TGTGCCAGCAGTTCCCACGTTTACGAGCAGTACTTC
NA	NA	TRBV18	TRBJ2-1	CASSQESVYNEQFF	TGTGCCAGCTCACAAGAGTCGGTGTACAATGAGCAGTTCTTC
few	NA	TRBV6-2/TRBV6-3	TRBJ2-7	CASSYSPDTTYEQYF	TGTGCCAGCAGTTACTCGCCCGACACAACCTACGAGCAGTACTTC
NA	NA	TRBV6-5	TRBJ2-7	CASSYLSRQGITYEQYF	TGTGCCAGCAGTTACTTGAGTCGGCAGGGGATAACCTACGAGCAGTACTTC
many	TRBD1	TRBV5-6	TRBJ2-7	CASSLTGTGNEQYF	TGTGCCAGCAGCCTGACGGGGACAGGGAACGAGCAGTACTTC
NA	TRBD2	TRBV20-1	TRBJ2-7	CSASTSGGTPYEQYF	TGCAGTGCTTCGACTAGCGGGGGAACTCCCTACGAGCAGTACTTC
few	TRBD1	TRBV6-5	TRBJ1-1	CASSYYRGTEAFF	TGTGCCAGCAGTTACTACAGGGGCACTGAAGCTTTCTTT
NA	NA	TRBV10-3	TRBJ1-3	CAIRDAVGTGNTIYF	TGTGCCATCAGGGACGCCGTAGGGACTGGAAACACCATATATTTT
NA	TRBD1	TRBV28	TRBJ1-2	CATAKRQGPINYGYTF	TGTGCCACGGCAAAGCGACAGGGTCCCATTAACTATGGCTACACCTTC
few	NA	TRBV12-3/TRBV12-4	TRBJ1-1	CASSSGVSTEAFF	TGTGCCAGCAGTTCAGGGGTAAGCACTGAAGCTTTCTTT
medium-sized	NA	TRBV27	TRBJ1-2	CASSSLYRDGYTF	TGTGCCAGCAGTTCCTTATACAGGGATGGCTACACCTTC
NA	TRBD1	TRBV5-8	TRBJ2-7	CASSLGQGVLEQYF	TGTGCCAGCAGCTTGGGGCAGGGGGTACTGGAGCAGTACTTC
NA	TRBD2	TRBV7-9	TRBJ2-1	CASSLAGEYNEQFF	TGTGCCAGCAGCTTGGCGGGAGAATACAATGAGCAGTTCTTC
medium-sized	NA	TRBV20-1	TRBJ2-7	CSARDGGQVYEQYF	TGCAGTGCTAGAGATGGGGGACAAGTCTACGAGCAGTACTTC
NA	TRBD2	TRBV18	TRBJ2-1	CASSLASGRKGEQFF	TGTGCCAGCTCCCTAGCTAGCGGGAGGAAAGGTGAGCAGTTCTTC
NA	NA	TRBV29-1	TRBJ1-2	CSVDRGLSNGYTF	TGCAGCGTTGATAGGGGACTGAGTAATGGCTACACCTTC
NA	NA	TRBV12-3/TRBV12-4	TRBJ1-2	CAGSLDPAWERYTF	TGTGCCGGCAGTTTGGACCCCGCATGGGAGCGCTACACCTTC
NA	NA	TRBV5-1	TRBJ2-7	CASSLIRGLTGEQYF	TGCGCCAGCAGCTTAATCAGGGGACTGACAGGCGAGCAGTACTTC
medium-sized	NA	TRBV6-1	TRBJ1-4	CASRPRGPGEKLFF	TGTGCCAGCAGACCCCGGGGGCCGGGTGAAAAACTGTTTTTT
NA	NA	TRBV28	TRBJ1-2	CASSLWGSSDYGYTF	TGTGCCAGCAGTTTATGGGGCAGCTCTGACTATGGCTACACCTTC
NA	NA	TRBV6-1	TRBJ2-2	CASSWGAADTGELFF	TGTGCCAGCAGTTGGGGGGCTGCGGACACCGGGGAGCTGTTTTTT